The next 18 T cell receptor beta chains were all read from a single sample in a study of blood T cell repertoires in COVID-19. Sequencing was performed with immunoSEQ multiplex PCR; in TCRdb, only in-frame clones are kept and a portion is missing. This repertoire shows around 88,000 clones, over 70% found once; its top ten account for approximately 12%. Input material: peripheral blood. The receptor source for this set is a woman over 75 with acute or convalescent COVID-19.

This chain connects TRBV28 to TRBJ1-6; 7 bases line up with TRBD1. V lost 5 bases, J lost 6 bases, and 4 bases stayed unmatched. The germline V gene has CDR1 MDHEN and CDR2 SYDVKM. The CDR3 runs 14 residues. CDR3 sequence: CASSPRDSNSPLHF. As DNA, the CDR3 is TGTGCCAGCAGTCCCCGGGACAGTAATTCACCCCTCCACTTT.

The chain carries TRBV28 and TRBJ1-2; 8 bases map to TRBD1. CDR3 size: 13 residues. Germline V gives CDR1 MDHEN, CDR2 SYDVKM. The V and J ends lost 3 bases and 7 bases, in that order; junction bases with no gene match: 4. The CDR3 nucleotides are TGTGCCAGCAGTTTCGGACAGGGTGGTGGCTACACCTTC. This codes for CASSFGQGGGYTF.

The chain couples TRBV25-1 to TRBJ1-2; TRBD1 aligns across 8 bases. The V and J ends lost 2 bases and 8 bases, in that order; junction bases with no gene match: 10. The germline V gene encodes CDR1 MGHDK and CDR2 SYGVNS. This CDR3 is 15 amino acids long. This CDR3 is CASSESGQGLSGYTF. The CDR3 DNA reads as TGTGCCAGCAGTGAAAGCGGACAGGGATTGAGCGGCTACACCTTC.

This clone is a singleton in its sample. This CDR3 is CARGLAGEQYF. Written as DNA, the CDR3 is TGTGCCAGAGGACTAGCGGGCGAGCAGTACTTC. The chain couples TRBV2 to TRBJ2-7; 11 bases line up with TRBD2. Germline V gene lookup returns CDR1 SNHLY and CDR2 FYNNEI. The CDR3 sequence is 11 residues long. J was trimmed by 6 bases and V by 9 bases; bases with no gene match: 1.

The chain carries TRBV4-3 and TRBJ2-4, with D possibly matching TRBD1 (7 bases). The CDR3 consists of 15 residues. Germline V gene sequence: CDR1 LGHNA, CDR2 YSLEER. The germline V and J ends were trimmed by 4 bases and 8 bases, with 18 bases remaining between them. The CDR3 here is CASSPLVRGADIQYF. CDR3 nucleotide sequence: TGCGCCAGCAGCCCGCTGGTCAGGGGGGCAGACATTCAGTACTTC.

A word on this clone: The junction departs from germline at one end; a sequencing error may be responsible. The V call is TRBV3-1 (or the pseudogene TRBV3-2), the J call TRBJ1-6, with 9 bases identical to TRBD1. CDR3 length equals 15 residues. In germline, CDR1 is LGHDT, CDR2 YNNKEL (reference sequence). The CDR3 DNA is TGTGCCAACAGCCCGTTGGGACAGGGTAATTCACCCCTCCACTTT. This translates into CANSPLGQGNSPLHF.

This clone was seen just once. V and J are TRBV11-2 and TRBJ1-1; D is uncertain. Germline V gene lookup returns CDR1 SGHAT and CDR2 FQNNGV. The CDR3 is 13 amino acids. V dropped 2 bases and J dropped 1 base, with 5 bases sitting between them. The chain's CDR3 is CASSLWANTEAFF. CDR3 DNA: TGTGCCAGCAGCTTATGGGCGAACACTGAAGCTTTCTTT.

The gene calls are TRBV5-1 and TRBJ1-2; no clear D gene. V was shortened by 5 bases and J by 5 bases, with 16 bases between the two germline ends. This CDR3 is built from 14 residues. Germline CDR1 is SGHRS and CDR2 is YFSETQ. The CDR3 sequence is CASRVEVGRYGYTF. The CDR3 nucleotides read TGCGCCAGCAGGGTGGAGGTCGGGAGGTATGGCTACACCTTC. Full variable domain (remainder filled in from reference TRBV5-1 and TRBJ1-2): KAGVTQTPRYLIKTRGQQVTLSCSPISGHRSVSWYQQTPGQGLQFLFEYFSETQRNKGNFPGRFSGRQFSNSRSEMNVSTLELGDSALYLCASRVEVGRYGYTFGSGTRLTVV.

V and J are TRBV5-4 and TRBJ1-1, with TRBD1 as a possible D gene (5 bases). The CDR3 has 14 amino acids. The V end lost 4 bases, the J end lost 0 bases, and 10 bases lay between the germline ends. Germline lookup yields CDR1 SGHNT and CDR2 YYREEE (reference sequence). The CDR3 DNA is TGTGCCAGCAGCCCCAGGGTTATGAACACTGAAGCTTTCTTT. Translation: CASSPRVMNTEAFF.

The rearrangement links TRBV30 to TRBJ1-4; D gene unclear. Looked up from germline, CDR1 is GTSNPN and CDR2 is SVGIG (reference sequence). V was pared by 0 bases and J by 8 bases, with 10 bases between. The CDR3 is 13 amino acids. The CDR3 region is CAWSVSSREKLFF. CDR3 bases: TGTGCCTGGAGTGTATCTTCTCGGGAAAAACTGTTTTTT.

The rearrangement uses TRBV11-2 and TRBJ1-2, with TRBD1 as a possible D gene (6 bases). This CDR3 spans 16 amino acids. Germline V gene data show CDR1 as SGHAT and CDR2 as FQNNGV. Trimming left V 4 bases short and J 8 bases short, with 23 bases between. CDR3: CASSSYRTAAVSGYTF. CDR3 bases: TGTGCCAGCAGCTCCTACAGGACAGCGGCCGTCTCCGGCTACACCTTC. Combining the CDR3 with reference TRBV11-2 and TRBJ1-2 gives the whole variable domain EAGVAQSPRYKIIEKRQSVAFWCNPISGHATLYWYQQILGQGPKLLIQFQNNGVVDDSQLPKDRFSAERLKGVDSTLKIQPAKLEDSAVYLCASSSYRTAAVSGYTFGSGTRLTVV.

The DNA of the CDR3 is TGTGCCAGCAGTTCCCCAAAACGGACAGGGGGCTACACCTTC. This codes for CASSSPKRTGGYTF. The V and J genes are TRBV28 and TRBJ1-2; 8 nucleotides match TRBD1. This CDR3 region has 14 residues. Trimming removed 4 bases from V and 8 bases from J; junction bases left unmatched: 9. The germline CDR1 and CDR2 sequences are MDHEN and SYDVKM.

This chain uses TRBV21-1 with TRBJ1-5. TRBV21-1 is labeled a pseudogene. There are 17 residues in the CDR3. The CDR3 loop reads CASSKGSGVRRNQPQHF. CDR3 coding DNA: TGTGCCAGCAGCAAAGGGTCCGGGGTGAGGCGCAATCAGCCCCAGCATTTT.

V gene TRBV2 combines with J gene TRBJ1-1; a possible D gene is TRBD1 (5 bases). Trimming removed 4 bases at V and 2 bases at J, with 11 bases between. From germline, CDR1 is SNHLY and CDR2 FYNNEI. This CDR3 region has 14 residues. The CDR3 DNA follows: TGTGCCAGCAGTGCGGGGGGGTTAAACACTGAAGCTTTCTTT. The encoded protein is CASSAGGLNTEAFF.

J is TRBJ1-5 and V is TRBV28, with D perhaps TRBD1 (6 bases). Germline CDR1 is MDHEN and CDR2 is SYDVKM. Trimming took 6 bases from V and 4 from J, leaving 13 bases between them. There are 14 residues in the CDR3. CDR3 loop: CASSRDMGNQPQHF. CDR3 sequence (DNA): TGTGCCAGCAGCCGGGACATGGGAAATCAGCCCCAGCATTTT. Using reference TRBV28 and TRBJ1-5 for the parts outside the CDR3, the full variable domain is DVKVTQSSRYLVKRTGEKVFLECVQDMDHENMFWYRQDPGLGLRLIYFSYDVKMKEKGDIPEGYSVSREKKERFSLILESASTNQTSMYLCASSRDMGNQPQHFGDGTRLSIL.

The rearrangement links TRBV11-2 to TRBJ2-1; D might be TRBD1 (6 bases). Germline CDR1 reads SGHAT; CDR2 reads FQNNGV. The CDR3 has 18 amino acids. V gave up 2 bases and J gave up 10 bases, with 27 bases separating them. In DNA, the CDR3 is TGTGCCAGCAGCTTATCTTCAATCCCAACCCTAGACAGGCACGAGCAGTTCTTC. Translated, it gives CASSLSSIPTLDRHEQFF.

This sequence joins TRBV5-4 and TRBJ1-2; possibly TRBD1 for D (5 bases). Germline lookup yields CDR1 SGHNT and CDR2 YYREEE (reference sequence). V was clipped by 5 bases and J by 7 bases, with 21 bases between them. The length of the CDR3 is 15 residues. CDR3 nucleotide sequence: TGTGCCAGCAGTTCGGAGGGGCAGGGTAGAGGTGGCTACACCTTC. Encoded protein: CASSSEGQGRGGYTF. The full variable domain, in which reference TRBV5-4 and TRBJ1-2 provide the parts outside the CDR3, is ETGVTQSPTHLIKTRGQQVTLRCSSQSGHNTVSWYQQALGQGPQFIFQYYREEENGRGNFPPRFSGLQFPNYSSELNVNALELDDSALYLCASSSEGQGRGGYTFGSGTRLTVV.

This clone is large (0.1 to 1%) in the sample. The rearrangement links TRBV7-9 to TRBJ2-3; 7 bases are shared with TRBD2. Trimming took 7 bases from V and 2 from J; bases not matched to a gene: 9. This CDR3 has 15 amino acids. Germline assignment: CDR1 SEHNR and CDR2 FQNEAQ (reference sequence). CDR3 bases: TGTGCCAGCAATCCCGGGACTATTTCCACAGATACGCAGTATTTT. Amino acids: CASNPGTISTDTQYF.